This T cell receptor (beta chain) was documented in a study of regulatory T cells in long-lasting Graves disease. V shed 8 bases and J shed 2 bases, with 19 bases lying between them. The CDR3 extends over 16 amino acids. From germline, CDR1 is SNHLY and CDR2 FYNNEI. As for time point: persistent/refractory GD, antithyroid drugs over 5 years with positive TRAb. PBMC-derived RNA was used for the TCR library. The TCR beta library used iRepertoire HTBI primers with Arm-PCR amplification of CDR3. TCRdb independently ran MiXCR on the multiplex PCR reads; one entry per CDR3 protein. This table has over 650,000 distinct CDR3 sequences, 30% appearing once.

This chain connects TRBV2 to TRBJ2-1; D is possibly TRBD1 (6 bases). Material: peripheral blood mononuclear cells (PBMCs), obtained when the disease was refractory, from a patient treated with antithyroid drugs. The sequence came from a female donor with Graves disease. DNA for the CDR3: TGTGCCAGCCTCCCTTCCGGGGCAGGGGCCTACAATGAGCAGTTCTTC. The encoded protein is CASLPSGAGAYNEQFF.